What follows is one T cell receptor (beta chain) and its context. The sample belongs to a study of early T cells in non-severe SARS-CoV-2 infection. The CDR3 extends over 11 amino acids. Germline V CDR1 and CDR2: SEHNR, FQNEAQ (reference sequence). Trimming took off 2 bases at V and 8 bases at J, with 4 bases between the two ends. Via MiXCR, TCRdb re-called the 5' RACE reads, giving one row per CDR3 protein. The table lists about 50,000 distinct CDR3 sequences, under 7.5% of them singletons. This TCR came from an adult who was a healthcare worker with PCR-confirmed SARS-CoV-2 infection or an uninfected control (not recorded which). This sample comprised whole blood, obtained at baseline. The chain links TRBV7-9 to TRBJ2-1; D gene uncertain. In DNA form, the CDR3 reads TGTGCCAGCAGCTTATCGGATGAGCAGTTCTTC. Encoded protein: CASSLSDEQFF.